A selection of T cell receptor beta chains follows, all from one sample in a study of cytomegalovirus exposure and HLA in healthy donors. Here immunoSEQ multiplex PCR was the method, and the copy in TCRdb shows in-frame clones only, minus some. The table lists 45,000 to 65,000 clones, 85% to 90% of them singletons. The sample consisted of PBMCs. These receptor sequences come from a woman between 18 and 29 years old in good health and CMV-seronegative. Both conserved end residues are part of each CDR3. A D gene is named only where the DNA matches it firmly.

d_gene,v_gene,CDR3aa
TRBD2,TRBV5-1,CASSLGGLAGGHEQFF
.,TRBV4-2,CASSQPTSASGVYGYTF
TRBD2,TRBV5-4,CASSLWASGGNTQYF
.,TRBV28,CASSLSRWDKVFNEQFF
TRBD1,TRBV15,CATSRDLQGPYGYTF
.,TRBV18,CASSLQGLHEQYF
.,TRBV7-9,CASSLQGPGEKLFF
.,TRBV14,CASSTRPGLLQETQYF
.,TRBV4-3,CASSLVGGGDTEAFF
.,TRBV7-3,CASSLSHGRPPNEQFF
TRBD1,TRBV7-8,CASSLARTGMVSGNTIYF
.,TRBV6-1,CASSLTDTQYF
TRBD1,TRBV28,CATLIGTGHTEAFF
.,TRBV19,CASSREKVDSFNQPQHF
.,TRBV18,CASSPPTVSTDTQYF
TRBD1,TRBV2,CASKTQGQLNEKLFF
TRBD2,TRBV2,CASSKLAGTYNEQFF
.,TRBV5-1,CASSLHATGQYYGYTF
.,TRBV29-1,CSVGGKLRETQYF
.,TRBV11-3,CASSSPSRTDTPGDEQFF
TRBD2,TRBV11-2,CASRGAAGGQQFF
.,TRBV9,CASSPPRADTQYF
.,TRBV5-1,CASSFGRGSSTDTQYF
TRBD1,TRBV11-2,CASSLDAGQGGARFF
.,TRBV13,CASSLAQEETQYF
TRBD2,TRBV6-5,CASSLQGGRTDTQYF
.,TRBV7-8,CASTPRRRDLSYEQYF
.,TRBV11-3,CASSLGGSRHEQYF
TRBD1,TRBV29-1,CSVLTGWETQYF
.,TRBV9,CASSNSNEQFF
TRBD1,TRBV5-1,CASSFDRGLGNTIYF
.,TRBV19,CASSIGQQETQYF
.,TRBV6-5,CASSRQTFNYGYTF
.,TRBV7-9,CASSPLFTGELFF
.,TRBV2,CASSVFENQPQHF
.,TRBV23-1,CASSQRPPWANTEAFF
.,TRBV11-1,CASRRGEDEQYF
TRBD1,TRBV6-4,CASRQDRASTGELFF
.,TRBV15,CATSRVLGAEQFF
TRBD1,TRBV7-9,CASSLSRTGGFNTQYF
.,TRBV29-1,CSVEPRRGGYNEQFF
.,TRBV5-1,CASSSGRTEAFF
TRBD1,TRBV7-9,CASSPDPGQHSGANVLTF
.,TRBV2,CASREFSGNTEAFF
TRBD1,TRBV15,CATQGASNEQYF
.,TRBV2,CASSEQSYEQYF
TRBD1,TRBV10-2,CASSEQGSNQPQHF
.,TRBV5-5,CASTPAPQEETQYF
TRBD1,TRBV7-9,CASSPRQGSSSYEQYF
TRBD1,TRBV5-5,CASSLRQGRAFF
.,TRBV18,CASSPNINTGELFF
.,TRBV19,CASRTDSVRDTIYF
.,TRBV28,CASSPMTDLDTGELFF